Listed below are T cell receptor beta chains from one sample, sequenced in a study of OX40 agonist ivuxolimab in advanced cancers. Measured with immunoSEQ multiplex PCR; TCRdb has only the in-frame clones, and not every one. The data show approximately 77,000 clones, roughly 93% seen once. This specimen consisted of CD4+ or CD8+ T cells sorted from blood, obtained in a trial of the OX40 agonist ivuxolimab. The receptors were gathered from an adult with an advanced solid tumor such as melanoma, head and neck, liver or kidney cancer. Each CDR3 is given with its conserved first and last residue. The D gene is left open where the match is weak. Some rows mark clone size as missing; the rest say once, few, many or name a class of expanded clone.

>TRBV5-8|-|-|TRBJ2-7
CASSYSYEQYF
TGTGCCAGCAGCTACTCTTACGAGCAGTACTTC
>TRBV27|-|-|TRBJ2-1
CASRSKSGAYNEQFF
TGTGCCAGCAGGTCTAAGAGCGGTGCCTACAATGAGCAGTTCTTC
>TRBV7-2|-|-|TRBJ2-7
CASSLPGGYEQYF
TGTGCCAGCAGCTTACCTGGGGGTTACGAGCAGTACTTC
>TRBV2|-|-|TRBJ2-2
CASSGLTGYTGELFF
TGTGCCAGCAGCGGACTGACAGGTTACACCGGGGAGCTGTTTTTT
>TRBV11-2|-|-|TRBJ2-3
CASSLTTGRGRTSTDTQYF
TGTGCCAGCAGCTTAACGACAGGGCGGGGCCGGACTAGCACAGATACGCAGTATTTT
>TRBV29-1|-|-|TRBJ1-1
CSVTWAVGTEAFF
TGCAGCGTCACGTGGGCAGTAGGGACTGAAGCTTTCTTT
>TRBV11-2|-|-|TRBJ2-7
CASSLRTGLSYEQYF
TGTGCCAGCAGCTTAAGAACAGGGCTCTCCTACGAGCAGTACTTC
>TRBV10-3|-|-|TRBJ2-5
CATRDTREGETQYF
TGTGCCACAAGGGACACAAGGGAGGGGGAGACCCAGTACTTC
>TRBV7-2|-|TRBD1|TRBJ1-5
CASSLRGQNYQPQHF
TGTGCCAGCAGCTTAAGGGGACAGAATTATCAGCCCCAGCATTTT
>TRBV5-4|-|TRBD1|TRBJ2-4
CASSLKDRGNIQYF
TGTGCCAGCAGCTTGAAGGACAGGGGAAACATTCAGTACTTC
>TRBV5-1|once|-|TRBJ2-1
CASSLGLASTNEQFF
TGCGCCAGCAGCTTAGGTCTAGCGAGTACCAATGAGCAGTTCTTC
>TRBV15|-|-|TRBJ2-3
CATSRDRGRIVDTQYF
TGTGCCACCAGCAGAGATCGGGGGAGGATTGTAGATACGCAGTATTTT
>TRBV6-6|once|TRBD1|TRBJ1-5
CASSPGGGQPQHF
TGTGCCAGCAGTCCAGGGGGGGGGCAGCCCCAGCATTTT
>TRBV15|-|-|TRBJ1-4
CATSRDHGGNGEKLFF
TGTGCCACCAGCAGAGATCATGGTGGCAACGGTGAAAAACTGTTTTTT
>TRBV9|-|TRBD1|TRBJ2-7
CASSEAGTGVYEQYF
TGTGCCAGCAGCGAAGCCGGGACAGGGGTTTACGAGCAGTACTTC
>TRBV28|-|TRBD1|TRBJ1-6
CASSSTGSSYNSPLHF
TGTGCCAGCAGCTCGACAGGGAGCTCCTATAATTCACCCCTCCACTTT
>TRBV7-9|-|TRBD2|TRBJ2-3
CASSPGTSGRGTDTQYF
TGTGCCAGCAGCCCGGGGACTAGCGGGAGAGGCACAGATACGCAGTATTTT
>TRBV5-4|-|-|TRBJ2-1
CASSLMGGGSNEQFF
TGTGCCAGCAGCTTGATGGGAGGTGGGAGCAATGAGCAGTTCTTC
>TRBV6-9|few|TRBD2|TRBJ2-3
CASSCGRGIDTQYF
TGTGCCAGCAGTTGCGGGAGGGGAATAGATACGCAGTATTTT
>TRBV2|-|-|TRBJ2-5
CASSEGVETQYF
TGTGCCAGCAGTGAAGGAGTGGAGACCCAGTACTTC
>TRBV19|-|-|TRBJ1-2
CASIRAGYGYTF
TGTGCCAGTATAAGGGCGGGCTATGGCTACACCTTC
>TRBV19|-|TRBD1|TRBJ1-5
CASSIWGQGSNQPQHF
TGTGCCAGTAGTATTTGGGGACAGGGATCCAATCAGCCCCAGCATTTT
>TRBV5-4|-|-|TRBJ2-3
CASSQLTDTQYF
TGTGCCAGCAGCCAACTCACAGATACGCAGTATTTT
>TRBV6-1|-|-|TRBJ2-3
CASSERLGQTDTQYF
TGTGCCAGCAGTGAACGGTTGGGCCAGACAGATACGCAGTATTTT
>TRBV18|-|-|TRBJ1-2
CASSPPVGGGYGYTF
TGTGCCAGCTCACCACCAGTCGGGGGGGGCTATGGCTACACCTTC
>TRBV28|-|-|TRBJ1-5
CASSLGGLSNQPQHF
TGTGCCAGCAGTTTAGGGGGGCTTAGCAATCAGCCCCAGCATTTT
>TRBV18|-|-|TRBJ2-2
CASSPGRQDTGELFF
TGTGCCAGCTCACCCGGGCGCCAGGACACCGGGGAGCTGTTTTTT
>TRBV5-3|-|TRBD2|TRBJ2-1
CARSCRLAGTYNEQFF
TGTGCCAGAAGCTGCCGACTAGCGGGGACCTACAATGAGCAGTTCTTC
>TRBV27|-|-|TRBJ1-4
CASSARRNANEKLFF
TGTGCCAGCAGTGCCCGACGTAACGCTAATGAAAAACTGTTTTTT
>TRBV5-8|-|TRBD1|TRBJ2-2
CASSDWTGITGELFF
TGTGCCAGCAGCGACTGGACAGGGATCACCGGGGAGCTGTTTTTT
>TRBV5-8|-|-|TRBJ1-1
CASSWAGHNTEAFF
TGTGCCAGCAGCTGGGCGGGACACAACACTGAAGCTTTCTTT
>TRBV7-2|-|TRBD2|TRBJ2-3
CASSGSGGRLGTQYF
TGTGCCAGCAGCGGGAGCGGGGGCCGATTGGGTACGCAGTATTTT
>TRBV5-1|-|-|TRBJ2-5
CASGEGTGQETQYF
TGCGCCAGCGGAGAGGGGACCGGTCAAGAGACCCAGTACTTC
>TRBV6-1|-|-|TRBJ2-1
CASSEAGNSYNEQFF
TGTGCCAGCAGTGAAGCAGGGAACTCCTACAATGAGCAGTTCTTC
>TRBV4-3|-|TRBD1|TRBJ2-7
CASSRGQGGEQYF
TGCGCCAGCAGCCGCGGACAGGGCGGCGAGCAGTACTTC
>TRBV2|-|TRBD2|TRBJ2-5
CASSEVAGLQETQYF
TGTGCCAGCAGTGAAGTAGCGGGGCTTCAAGAGACCCAGTACTTC
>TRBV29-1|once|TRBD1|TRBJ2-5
CSALTGAETQYF
TGCAGCGCCCTGACAGGGGCAGAGACCCAGTACTTC
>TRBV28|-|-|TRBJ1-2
CASDDRLGGYTF
TGTGCCAGCGATGACAGACTGGGTGGCTACACCTTC
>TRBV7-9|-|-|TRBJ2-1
CASSHTRGAEHYNEQFF
TGTGCCAGCAGCCACACTAGGGGGGCCGAGCACTACAATGAGCAGTTCTTC
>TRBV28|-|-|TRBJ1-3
CASSLTGSSGNTIYF
TGTGCCAGCAGTTTAACGGGTTCTTCTGGAAACACCATATATTTT
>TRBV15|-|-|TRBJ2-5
CATSEGGGGQETQYF
TGTGCCACCAGCGAGGGGGGGGGCGGGCAAGAGACCCAGTACTTC
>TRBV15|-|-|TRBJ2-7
CATSRDLADYEQYF
TGTGCCACCAGCAGAGATCTTGCAGACTACGAGCAGTACTTC
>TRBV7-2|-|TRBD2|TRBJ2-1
CASSRSSGGYNEQFF
TGTGCCAGCAGCCGGTCTAGCGGGGGCTACAATGAGCAGTTCTTC